This T cell receptor beta chain was sequenced for a study of blood T cell repertoires in COVID-19. Across the study: Researchers got acute and convalescent COVID-19 samples from the United States, Italy and Spain.

The CDR3 extends over 17 amino acids. The germline CDR1 and CDR2 sequences are SGHTA and FQGTGA. V dropped 1 base and J dropped 1; count of bases not matched to a gene: 8. Method: immunoSEQ multiplex PCR; TCRdb's copy keeps in-frame clones and lacks some. The table lists 350,000 to 450,000 clones, around 84% of them singletons. Input material: peripheral blood. The V gene is TRBV7-3, the J gene TRBJ2-3; 7 bases are shared with TRBD2. The source of this sequence is a human donor in a cohort sampled during active COVID-19. The CDR3 DNA is TGTGCCAGCAGCTTAAGGCCAAGACTAGCCGGCACAGATACGCAGTATTTT. Its translation: CASSLRPRLAGTDTQYF.